Sequencing of this T cell receptor beta chain was carried out in a study of blood T cell repertoires in COVID-19. On the study more broadly: In each case, the material was cDNA or gDNA derived from T cells, B-cell-depleted T cells, or PBMCs.

In its sample, this clone was seen a few times. The protocol was immunoSEQ multiplex PCR, while the TCRdb copy is restricted to in-frame clones and leaves out a portion. The table lists tens of thousands of clones, 60% to 80% of them singletons. The germline V and J ends were trimmed by 0 bases and 2 bases, with 8 bases remaining between them. Looked up from germline, CDR1 is LGHNA and CDR2 is YNFKEQ. This CDR3 has 15 amino acids. The sample was peripheral blood. The rearrangement joins TRBV4-2 to TRBJ2-1; D not resolved. This receptor was identified in a human donor with active or convalescent COVID-19. The donor label of this sample is uncertain. CDR3 region: CASSQDDTTYNEQFF. CDR3 nucleotides: TGTGCCAGCAGCCAAGATGACACCACCTACAATGAGCAGTTCTTC.